A selection of T cell receptor beta chains follows, all from one sample in a study of cytomegalovirus exposure and HLA in healthy donors. Clones were sequenced by immunoSEQ multiplex PCR, and TCRdb holds only the in-frame ones, with some missing. The repertoire consists of approximately 170,000 clones, with around 75% occurring once and the leading ten covering 3% to 3.5%. Sequenced input: PBMCs. Receptors originate from a woman in her thirties in good health and CMV-seropositive. CDR3s include the opening cysteine and the closing phenylalanine or tryptophan. Fields, in order: J gene, clone size, D gene, V gene, CDR3 DNA, CDR3 protein. A D gene is named only where the DNA matches it firmly. Not every row has a clone size; where given, it reads once, few, many or a size class.

TRBJ2-3	NA	NA	TRBV28	TGTGCCAGCAGTTTGCCCCTGGGGGGACTCCTAGGAGGCACAGATACGCAGTATTTT	CASSLPLGGLLGGTDTQYF
TRBJ2-3	NA	TRBD2	TRBV27	TGTGCCAGCGAGGGACTAGCGGGAGGAGAGGGTACGCAGTATTTT	CASEGLAGGEGTQYF
TRBJ1-3	once	NA	TRBV11-2	TGTGCCAGCAGCTTAGACTACCGTCTTTTCTCTGGAAACACCATATATTTT	CASSLDYRLFSGNTIYF
TRBJ2-1	NA	TRBD2	TRBV5-4	TGTGCCAGCAGCCTTGGACTAGCGCTCGGTAATGAGCAGTTCTTC	CASSLGLALGNEQFF
TRBJ2-7	NA	TRBD2	TRBV6-6	TGTGCCAGCAGTCCTAGCGGGAGAGGGGGCGAGCAGTACTTC	CASSPSGRGGEQYF
TRBJ2-1	few	TRBD2	TRBV4-1	TGCGCCAGCAGCCATCCTAGCGGGATACGTGAGCAGTTCTTC	CASSHPSGIREQFF
TRBJ2-3	NA	NA	TRBV5-1	TGCGCCAGCAGCCGGGCGGGGAACACAGATACGCAGTATTTT	CASSRAGNTDTQYF
TRBJ2-7	once	TRBD2	TRBV27	TGTGCCAGCAGTTTATTAGCGGGGCCTCACTACGAGCAGTACTTC	CASSLLAGPHYEQYF
TRBJ2-1	NA	TRBD2	TRBV19	TGTGCCACCAAGGGGCGTAGCGGGCCGAGCTCCTACAATGAGCAGTTCTTC	CATKGRSGPSSYNEQFF
TRBJ2-7	once	NA	TRBV4-1	TGCGCCAGCCTGGGGCCGACCTACGAGCAGTACTTC	CASLGPTYEQYF
TRBJ2-3	NA	NA	TRBV14	TGTGCCAGCAGCCAAGAGGCAACAGATACGCAGTATTTT	CASSQEATDTQYF
TRBJ1-1	NA	NA	TRBV18	TGTGCCAGCTCACAATTAAGTGGGGGGTGGACTGAAGCTTTCTTT	CASSQLSGGWTEAFF
TRBJ1-2	NA	NA	TRBV5-8	TGTGCCAGCAGCTTTACAGGGTATGGCTACACCTTC	CASSFTGYGYTF
TRBJ2-2	NA	TRBD1	TRBV5-4	TGTGCCAGCAGCTTGGGGGGACAGGGTACCGGGGAGCTGTTTTTT	CASSLGGQGTGELFF
TRBJ2-3	few	NA	TRBV25-1	TGTGCCAGCAGTGATCACCCACGTTCGGAGTGGAGCACAGATACGCAGTATTTT	CASSDHPRSEWSTDTQYF
TRBJ2-7	NA	NA	TRBV5-1	TGCGCCAGCAGCTTGGGAGTTTCGGACAACGACGAGCAGTACTTC	CASSLGVSDNDEQYF
TRBJ1-1	NA	NA	TRBV28	TGTGCCAGCATCCCACACCTGAACACTGAAGCTTTCTTT	CASIPHLNTEAFF
TRBJ2-1	few	NA	TRBV21-1	TGTGCCAGCAGCAAAGTCCGCGAGGGGGCGAAAAACAATGAGCAGTTCTTC	CASSKVREGAKNNEQFF
TRBJ2-2	once	TRBD2	TRBV4-1	TGCGCCAGCAGCCAAGTGACTAGCGGGAGCAACGGGGAGCTGTTTTTT	CASSQVTSGSNGELFF
TRBJ1-2	NA	NA	TRBV6-1	TGTGCCAGCAGACCAGGGCAGGAGTTTGGCTACACCTTC	CASRPGQEFGYTF
TRBJ2-7	NA	TRBD1	TRBV2	TGTGCCAGCAGCCCGGACAGGGTCGCCTACGAGCAGTACTTC	CASSPDRVAYEQYF
TRBJ2-7	NA	NA	TRBV28	TGTGCCAGCAGCCGACAAGCCTACGAGCAGTACTTC	CASSRQAYEQYF
TRBJ2-1	once	TRBD2	TRBV7-6	TGTGCCAGCAGCTCCCTAGCGGGAGACAATGAGCAGTTCTTC	CASSSLAGDNEQFF
TRBJ2-2	NA	NA	TRBV4-1	TGCGCCAGCAGCCAAGCGGGTACGAACACCGGGGAGCTGTTTTTT	CASSQAGTNTGELFF
TRBJ2-7	NA	TRBD2	TRBV19	TGTGCCAGTAGTAGGACTAGCGGGAGGTACGAGCAGTACTTC	CASSRTSGRYEQYF
TRBJ1-2	once	NA	TRBV27	TGTGCCAGCAGTTTTACCCCGGGCAGGGGTAGGGATGGCTACACCTTC	CASSFTPGRGRDGYTF
TRBJ2-1	few	NA	TRBV4-1	TGCGCCAGCAGCTTGACCCAGGGATCCTACAATGAGCAGTTCTTC	CASSLTQGSYNEQFF
TRBJ2-7	NA	TRBD2	TRBV10-2	TGCGCCAGCAAAGCTAGCGGGAGTATCGAGCAGTACTTC	CASKASGSIEQYF
TRBJ2-3	NA	TRBD2	TRBV25-1	TGTGCCAGCAGTGAGTTTGGTAGCGGGAGCACAGATACGCAGTATTTT	CASSEFGSGSTDTQYF
TRBJ2-7	NA	TRBD1	TRBV6-1	TGTGCCAGCAGGGACCGAACAGGGGTCGACGAGCAGTACTTC	CASRDRTGVDEQYF
TRBJ2-3	NA	TRBD2	TRBV9	TGTGCCAGCAGCTCTAGCGGGAGAACAGATACGCAGTATTTT	CASSSSGRTDTQYF
TRBJ2-1	NA	TRBD1	TRBV6-4	TGTGCCAGCACCCCCCGGACAGGGCGAGGTGAGCAGTTCTTC	CASTPRTGRGEQFF
TRBJ2-1	once	TRBD2	TRBV18	TGTGCCAGCTCACCACCGTCCCAGCGGGGTAACAATGAGCAGTTCTTC	CASSPPSQRGNNEQFF
TRBJ2-3	once	NA	TRBV5-4	TGTGCCAGCAGCCCTAGACGAGGCAGGGGGGACACAGATACGCAGTATTTT	CASSPRRGRGDTDTQYF
TRBJ1-3	NA	NA	TRBV6-5	TGTGCCAGCAGTTCGACGGCAGGGGCTGGAAACACCATATATTTT	CASSSTAGAGNTIYF
TRBJ2-7	NA	NA	TRBV7-2	TGTGCCAGCAGCTTAAGCGGTAGCTCCTACGAGCAGTACTTC	CASSLSGSSYEQYF